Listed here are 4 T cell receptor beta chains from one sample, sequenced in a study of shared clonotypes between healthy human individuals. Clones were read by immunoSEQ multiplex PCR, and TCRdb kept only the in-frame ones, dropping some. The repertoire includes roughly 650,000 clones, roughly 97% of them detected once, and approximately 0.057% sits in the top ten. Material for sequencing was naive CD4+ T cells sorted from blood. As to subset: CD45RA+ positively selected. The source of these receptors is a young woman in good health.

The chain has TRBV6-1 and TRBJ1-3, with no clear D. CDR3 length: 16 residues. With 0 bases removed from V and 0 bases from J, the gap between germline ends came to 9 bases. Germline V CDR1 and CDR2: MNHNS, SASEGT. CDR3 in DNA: TGTGCCAGCAGTGAAGCGCTGTTTTTCTCTGGAAACACCATATATTTT. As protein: CASSEALFFSGNTIYF.

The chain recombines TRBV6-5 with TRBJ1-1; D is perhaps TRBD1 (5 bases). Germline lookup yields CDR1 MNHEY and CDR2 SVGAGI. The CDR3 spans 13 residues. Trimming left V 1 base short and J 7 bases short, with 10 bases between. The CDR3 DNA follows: TGTGCCAGCAGTTACTTTCGGGGCTTTGAAGCTTTCTTT. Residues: CASSYFRGFEAFF.

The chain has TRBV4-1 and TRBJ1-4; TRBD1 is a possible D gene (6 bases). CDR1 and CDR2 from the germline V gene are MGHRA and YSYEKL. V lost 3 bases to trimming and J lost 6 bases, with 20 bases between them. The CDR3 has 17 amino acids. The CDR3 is CASSQRRGGGGHEKLFF. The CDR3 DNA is TGCGCCAGCAGCCAGCGAAGAGGGGGGGGAGGCCATGAAAAACTGTTTTTT.

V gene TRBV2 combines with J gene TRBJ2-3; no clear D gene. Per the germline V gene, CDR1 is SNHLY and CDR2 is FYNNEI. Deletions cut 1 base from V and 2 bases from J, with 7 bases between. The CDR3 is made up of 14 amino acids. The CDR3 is CASSEGGITDTQYF. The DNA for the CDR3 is TGTGCCAGCAGTGAAGGCGGCATCACAGATACGCAGTATTTT. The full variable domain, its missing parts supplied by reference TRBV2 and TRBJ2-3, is EPEVTQTPSHQVTQMGQEVILRCVPISNHLYFYWYRQILGQKVEFLVSFYNNEISEKSEIFDDQFSVERPDGSNFTLKIRSTKLEDSAMYFCASSEGGITDTQYFGPGTRLTVL.